These 25 T cell receptor beta chains were all obtained from the same sample, sequenced in a study of patients and donors after allogeneic stem cell transplantation. TCRdb used MiXCR to reprocess the RT-PCR reads, holding one entry per CDR3 protein. The repertoire holds about 110,000 distinct CDR3 sequences, 35% to 45% seen once, with around 26% in the top ten. Sequenced: blood, either unsorted or a sorted T cell fraction (not recorded which). Every receptor here comes from a human donor who was either an allogeneic HSCT recipient or a stem cell or donor lymphocyte infusion donor (not recorded which). It is not recorded whose cells these are; they may come from a transplant donor.

The chain links TRBV12-3 or TRBV12-4 to TRBJ2-2; the D call may be TRBD1 or TRBD2 (6 bases each). This CDR3 contains 19 residues. Trimming cost V 6 bases and J 3 bases, with 26 bases left between them. The CDR3 reads CASSPRFWGAGRDTGELFF. Here the CDR3 DNA reads TGTGCCAGCAGCCCACGATTTTGGGGGGCTGGGCGGGACACCGGGGAGCTGTTTTTT.

This chain joins TRBV12-3 or TRBV12-4 and TRBJ2-3, with D possibly being TRBD2 (6 bases). Trimming removed 3 bases at V and 3 bases at J, with 16 bases between. The CDR3 loop spans 16 amino acids. The CDR3 sequence: CASSFGAGLPTDTQYF. CDR3 DNA sequence: TGTGCCAGCAGTTTTGGCGCCGGACTACCTACAGATACGCAGTATTTT.

J is TRBJ2-5 and V is TRBV5-5; D is unclear. Germline CDR1 and CDR2: SGHKS and YYEKEE (reference sequence). With 4 bases removed from V and 5 bases from J, the gap between germline ends came to 6 bases. This CDR3 is 11 amino acids long. The CDR3 loop reads CASSTTETQYF. CDR3 sequence (DNA): TGTGCCAGCAGCACAACGGAGACCCAGTACTTC.

This rearrangement joins TRBV20-1 to TRBJ2-3, with 7 bases lining up with TRBD2. The germline CDR1 and CDR2 sequences are DFQATT and SNEGSKA (reference sequence). The CDR3 consists of 15 residues. With 6 bases clipped from V and 2 bases from J, the junction kept 11 bases outside the gene matches. The CDR3 nucleotides are TGCAGTGCCCTGAGCGGGGAGGGCCTCACAGATACGCAGTATTTT. Residues: CSALSGEGLTDTQYF.

The table lists this clonotype with many counts. The chain is built from TRBV6-6 and TRBJ1-1; 9 positions match TRBD1. The CDR3 runs 15 residues. With 4 bases clipped from V and 1 base from J, the junction kept 4 bases outside the gene matches. Germline CDR1 is MNHNY and CDR2 is SVGAGI (reference sequence). The DNA for the CDR3 is TGTGCCAGCAGTTGGCCGGGACAGGGGAACACTGAAGCTTTCTTT. This translates into CASSWPGQGNTEAFF.

The chain joins TRBV10-3 to TRBJ2-7; 7 bases line up with TRBD1. With 6 bases clipped from V and 2 bases from J, the junction kept 7 bases outside the gene matches. The CDR3 is 14 residues long. Per the germline V gene, CDR1 is ENHRY and CDR2 is SYGVKD. CDR3 DNA sequence: TGTGCCATCAGCCCGGGACAGAGGACCTACGAGCAGTACTTC. It is translated as CAISPGQRTYEQYF.

This chain uses TRBV19 with TRBJ1-5; no reliable D call. Germline-derived CDR1 and CDR2 are LNHDA and SQIVND (reference sequence). This CDR3 contains 13 residues. V dropped 0 bases and J dropped 7 bases, with 7 bases sitting between them. This CDR3 reads CASSIDLVQPQHF. The CDR3 region has the DNA TGTGCCAGTAGTATAGATTTAGTACAGCCCCAGCATTTT. The variable domain in full, with the rest retrieved from reference TRBV19 and TRBJ1-5, is DGGITQSPKYLFRKEGQNVTLSCEQNLNHDAMYWYRQDPGQGLRLIYYSQIVNDFQKGDIAEGYSVSREKKESFPLTVTSAQKNPTAFYLCASSIDLVQPQHFGDGTRLSIL.

This clonotype was picked up a small number of times. The chain couples TRBV6-6 to TRBJ1-1; TRBD1 is a possible D gene (6 bases). The CDR3 extends over 13 amino acids. V was clipped by 6 bases and J by 0 bases, with 8 bases between them. Germline CDR1 is MNHNY and CDR2 is SVGAGI (reference sequence). CDR3 nucleotide sequence: TGTGCCAGCAGGAGACAGGTGAACACTGAAGCTTTCTTT. It specifies CASRRQVNTEAFF.

The chain combines TRBV3-1 with TRBJ2-3, with D uncertain. Germline V gene sequence: CDR1 LGHDT, CDR2 YNNKEL (reference sequence). V dropped 1 base and J dropped 4 bases, with 6 bases sitting between them. CDR3 length: 13 amino acids. The CDR3 nucleotides are TGTGCCAGCAGCCAAGTCTCCCCAGATACGCAGTATTTT. This gives the protein CASSQVSPDTQYF.

The genes are TRBV5-1 and TRBJ2-7; D remains unclear. The V and J ends lost 2 bases and 2 bases respectively, with 14 bases between them. Germline V gives CDR1 SGHRS, CDR2 YFSETQ. The CDR3 is 15 residues long. The chain's CDR3 is CASSFGLAVPYEQYF. CDR3 DNA sequence: TGCGCCAGCAGCTTTGGGCTGGCAGTTCCCTACGAGCAGTACTTC. The entire variable domain, with the rest obtained from reference TRBV5-1 and TRBJ2-7, is as follows: KAGVTQTPRYLIKTRGQQVTLSCSPISGHRSVSWYQQTPGQGLQFLFEYFSETQRNKGNFPGRFSGRQFSNSRSEMNVSTLELGDSALYLCASSFGLAVPYEQYFGPGTRLTVT.

The V and J genes are TRBV15 and TRBJ2-7; 9 bases are shared with TRBD1. From germline, CDR1 is LNHNV and CDR2 YYDKDF (reference sequence). V trimming: 2 bases; J trimming: 2 bases; junction bases outside the gene matches: 10. The CDR3 is made up of 17 amino acids. The CDR3 here is CATSRFPGTGIPYEQYF. In DNA form, the CDR3 reads TGTGCCACCAGCAGATTTCCCGGGACAGGGATCCCCTACGAGCAGTACTTC.

V gene TRBV9 combines with J gene TRBJ2-1, with 8 positions matching TRBD1. The CDR3 contains 15 residues. The junction had 1 base not matched to a gene; V was cut back by 0 bases and J by 2 bases. The V gene's germline CDR1 is SGDLS and CDR2 YYNGEE. Here the CDR3 DNA reads TGTGCCAGCAGCGTAGGGACAGGGACCTACAATGAGCAGTTCTTC. Protein sequence: CASSVGTGTYNEQFF.

CDR3 coding DNA: TGTGCCAGCCGTTCCGGGACAGGGAGAGGGACATCCTACGAGCAGTACTTC. This encodes CASRSGTGRGTSYEQYF. The chain uses TRBV27 and TRBJ2-7, with 9 bases identical to TRBD1. Germline lookup yields CDR1 MNHEY and CDR2 SMNVEV (reference sequence). V was pared by 8 bases and J by 1 base, with 15 bases of the junction left unmatched. The CDR3 is made up of 17 amino acids.

This chain uses TRBV28 with TRBJ1-5; D is undetermined. This CDR3 is 14 amino acids long. Germline V CDR1 and CDR2: MDHEN, SYDVKM. V was cut by 3 bases and J by 9 bases, with 15 bases left in between. CDR3 region: CASSFVRPIRPQHF. CDR3 in DNA: TGTGCCAGCAGTTTCGTCAGGCCCATAAGGCCCCAGCATTTT.

J is TRBJ2-3 and V is TRBV6-1; possibly TRBD2 for D (6 bases). There are 17 residues in the CDR3. Looked up from germline, CDR1 is MNHNS and CDR2 is SASEGT. V dropped 8 bases and J dropped 1 base, with 22 bases sitting between them. CDR3 region: CASRPGGRSGGTDTQYF. The CDR3, as DNA: TGTGCCAGCCGACCCGGGGGTAGAAGTGGCGGCACAGATACGCAGTATTTT.

This clonotype appeared a single time. CDR3 in amino acids: CASSQTSGISYEQYF. The CDR3 DNA reads TGTGCCAGCAGTCAAACTAGCGGGATCTCCTACGAGCAGTACTTC. J is TRBJ2-7 and V is TRBV6-5; 10 positions agree with TRBD2. V lost 5 bases and J lost 0; bases outside the gene matches: 4. The CDR3 contains 15 residues. Germline CDR1 MNHEY, CDR2 SVGAGI.

The count of this clonotype is one. The chain has TRBV20-1 and TRBJ2-7; 8 positions match TRBD1. The V gene's germline CDR1 is DFQATT and CDR2 SNEGSKA (reference sequence). The V gene end was trimmed by 0 bases and the J gene end by 6 bases; junction bases not matched to a gene: 13. This CDR3 region has 16 residues. DNA for the CDR3: TGCAGTGCTAGAGAACATAAGGACAGGGTCAACGGCGAGCAGTACTTC. Translation: CSAREHKDRVNGEQYF.

With respect to this clonotype: An end of the junction does not agree with germline; a read error may underlie this. The gene calls are TRBV7-7 and TRBJ2-1, with 10 bases matching TRBD2. The CDR3 length is 16 residues. The germline CDR1 and CDR2 sequences are SSHAT and FNYEAQ (reference sequence). Written as DNA, the CDR3 is TGTGCTAGCAGCTCTCTAGCGGGAGTCTCCTACAATGAGCAGTTCTTC. Its translation: CASSSLAGVSYNEQFF.

This clonotype was detected only a few times. The rearrangement uses TRBV7-9 and TRBJ1-2, with D perhaps matching TRBD1 (5 bases). CDR1 and CDR2 from the germline V gene are SEHNR and FQNEAQ (reference sequence). This CDR3 has 13 residues. V was shortened by 1 base and J by 5 bases, with 8 bases between the two germline ends. The CDR3 sequence is CASSLGQQYGYTF. In DNA, the CDR3 is TGTGCCAGCAGCTTAGGACAGCAATATGGCTACACCTTC.

A few counts support this clonotype. J is TRBJ2-7 and V is TRBV6-2 or TRBV6-3, with D possibly being TRBD2 (6 bases). The CDR3 loop spans 16 amino acids. The ends were cut back, 0 bases at V and 2 bases at J, with 14 bases in the middle. CDR1 MNHEY and CDR2 SVGEGT come from the germline V gene. The CDR3 DNA sequence: TGTGCCAGCAGTTACTCACCGGGACTTCCAACCTACGAGCAGTACTTC. It codes for CASSYSPGLPTYEQYF.

This clonotype was recorded a few times. The rearrangement joins TRBV29-1 to TRBJ2-1; the D gene could be TRBD1 or TRBD2 (6 bases each). The CDR3 is made up of 15 amino acids. CDR1 is SQVTM and CDR2 is ANQGSEA in the germline V gene. Trimming pared 6 bases from V and 1 base from J, leaving 16 bases between. The CDR3 spells CSVSKGGRSYNEQFF. For the CDR3, the DNA is TGCAGCGTCAGCAAGGGGGGTAGGTCCTACAATGAGCAGTTCTTC.

The rearrangement uses TRBV28 and TRBJ2-7; D call uncertain. The CDR3 sequence is 11 residues long. CDR1 and CDR2 from the germline V gene are MDHEN and SYDVKM. Deletions cut 2 bases from V and 6 bases from J, with 5 bases between. The CDR3, as DNA: TGTGCCAGCAGTTTACGGACCGAGCAGTACTTC. This translates into CASSLRTEQYF.

This rearrangement joins TRBV7-6 to TRBJ2-3, with D possibly being TRBD2 (6 bases). V lost 1 base to trimming and J lost 6 bases, with 11 bases between them. The CDR3 extends over 14 amino acids. Germline values: CDR1 SGHVS, CDR2 FNYEAQ. CDR3 nucleotide sequence: TGTGCCAGCAGCTTAGGGCTAGGAGGGGATACGCAGTATTTT. It codes for CASSLGLGGDTQYF. Based on the CDR3 plus reference TRBV7-6 and TRBJ2-3, the full variable domain is GAGVSQSPRYKVTKRGQDVALRCDPISGHVSLYWYRQALGQGPEFLTYFNYEAQQDKSGLPNDRFSAERPEGSISTLTIQRTEQRDSAMYRCASSLGLGGDTQYFGPGTRLTVL.

This clonotype has a handful of counts. V gene TRBV13 combines with J gene TRBJ2-7, with 9 bases identical to TRBD2. The CDR3 consists of 18 residues. V shed 1 base, J shed 3 bases, and the junction held 13 bases outside the gene matches. Germline V gene lookup returns CDR1 PRHDT and CDR2 FYEKMQ (reference sequence). The CDR3 nucleotides read TGTGCCAGCAGCTTAGCAGGCAGGGGTAGCGGGAGAGTCTACGAGCAGTACTTC. Translation gives CASSLAGRGSGRVYEQYF.

This rearrangement joins TRBV20-1 to TRBJ2-4, with 9 bases matching TRBD1. The CDR3 extends over 15 amino acids. CDR1 and CDR2 (germline): DFQATT, SNEGSKA (reference sequence). V was pared by 4 bases and J by 3 bases, with 7 bases of the junction left unmatched. The CDR3 coding sequence is TGCAGTGCTACCTGGGGACAGGGAGTCAAAAACATTCAGTACTTC. Its translation is CSATWGQGVKNIQYF.